These 27 T cell receptor beta chains were all obtained from the same sample, sequenced in a study of shared clonotypes between healthy human individuals (dated by TCRdb to about 2020). Library construction relied on the immunoSEQ multiplex PCR assay. TCRdb stores this immuneACCESS table with in-frame sequences only. Part of the clones is absent; in the studies checked, under half of the shortfall reflects unresolved V genes, and no reason is known for the rest. Here the sample has around 330,000 clones; around 74% occur a single time. The top ten clonotypes cover 10% to 13% of the sample. The sequenced material came from memory CD4+ T cells sorted from blood. The cell subset or site tag for this specimen amounts to: CD45RA-negative fraction. All receptors come from a man aged 25-45 years in good health.

V usage is TRBV5-1 and J usage is TRBJ2-1; 9 bases are a match to TRBD2. From germline, CDR1 is SGHRS and CDR2 YFSETQ. This CDR3 has 15 amino acids. Losses at the gene ends were 6 bases for V and 3 bases for J; bases not matched to a gene: 7. CDR3 bases: TGCGCCAGCACCCCGACTAGCGGACTCTACAATGAGCAGTTCTTC. This gives the protein CASTPTSGLYNEQFF.

The rearrangement links TRBV12-5 to TRBJ2-1, with D perhaps TRBD1 (5 bases). The germline V gene has CDR1 LGHNT and CDR2 FRNRAP. V lost 1 base and J 1 base, leaving 11 bases between the germline ends. This CDR3 region has 16 residues. The CDR3 DNA reads as TGTGCTAGTGGTTTGGGAAGCAAGGGGTCCTACAATGAGCAGTTCTTC. This translates into CASGLGSKGSYNEQFF.

The rearrangement links TRBV18 to TRBJ2-1; D is unresolved. The CDR3 sequence is 14 residues long. V dropped 1 base and J dropped 7 bases, with 11 bases sitting between them. From germline, CDR1 is KGHSH and CDR2 LQKENI. This CDR3 is CASSPQGKANEQFF. The CDR3 nucleotides are TGTGCCAGCTCACCACAAGGGAAGGCGAATGAGCAGTTCTTC.

The chain employs TRBV4-3 and TRBJ2-3; no reliable D call. The V end was cut by 0 bases, the J end by 0 bases, with 10 bases between. Germline values: CDR1 LGHNA, CDR2 YSLEER. The CDR3 extends over 16 amino acids. CDR3 DNA sequence: TGCGCCAGCAGCCAAGATCTCCCGAGGAGCACAGATACGCAGTATTTT. Translated, it gives CASSQDLPRSTDTQYF.

The chain employs TRBV10-2 and TRBJ2-4; D is possibly TRBD2 (5 bases). CDR1 and CDR2 (germline): WSHSY, SAAADI. This CDR3 has 12 residues. V was shortened by 7 bases and J by 9 bases, with 13 bases between the two germline ends. In DNA form, the CDR3 reads TGCGCCAGCACACTAGGGAACGCCATTCAGTACTTC. It is translated as CASTLGNAIQYF.

The chain employs TRBV28 and TRBJ1-3, with D perhaps matching TRBD1 (5 bases). Germline loops: CDR1 MDHEN, CDR2 SYDVKM. The CDR3 length is 14 residues. V was pared by 5 bases and J by 0 bases, with 8 bases between. In DNA, the CDR3 is TGTGCCAGCAGTGACAGTAACTCTGGAAACACCATATATTTT. Translation: CASSDSNSGNTIYF. Drawing the rest from reference TRBV28 and TRBJ1-3, the complete variable domain is DVKVTQSSRYLVKRTGEKVFLECVQDMDHENMFWYRQDPGLGLRLIYFSYDVKMKEKGDIPEGYSVSREKKERFSLILESASTNQTSMYLCASSDSNSGNTIYFGEGSWLTVV.

This clone came up once. V and J are TRBV7-9 and TRBJ2-1; D call uncertain. Trimming cost V 3 bases and J 8 bases, with 2 bases left between them. CDR1 SEHNR and CDR2 FQNEAQ come from the germline V gene (reference sequence). The CDR3 contains 10 residues. CDR3 sequence reads: CASSFDEQFF. CDR3 DNA sequence: TGTGCCAGCAGCTTTGATGAGCAGTTCTTC.

This chain joins TRBV5-6 and TRBJ2-6; maybe TRBD2 (5 bases). The V gene's germline CDR1 is SGHDT and CDR2 YYEEEE. V was trimmed by 1 base and J by 2 bases, leaving 7 bases between them. The CDR3 extends over 15 amino acids. CDR3 protein: CASSLFGTGANVLTF. In DNA, the CDR3 is TGTGCCAGCAGCTTGTTCGGGACTGGGGCCAACGTCCTGACTTTC.

This chain connects TRBV10-3 to TRBJ1-1; D is unclear. Trimming stripped 7 bases from V and 0 bases from J, with 12 bases between. Germline assignment: CDR1 ENHRY and CDR2 SYGVKD. CDR3 length: 14 amino acids. This CDR3 is CAINKDPMNTEAFF. The CDR3 DNA follows: TGTGCCATCAATAAGGACCCAATGAACACTGAAGCTTTCTTT.

The gene calls are TRBV20-1 and TRBJ2-1, with D hard to call. The germline V gene encodes CDR1 DFQATT and CDR2 SNEGSKA (reference sequence). The CDR3 consists of 10 residues. V lost 6 bases, J lost 8 bases, and 8 bases lay in between. CDR3 in amino acids: CSAVVDEQFF. In DNA form, the CDR3 reads TGCAGTGCGGTTGTGGATGAGCAGTTCTTC.

This clone appeared a few times. The chain links TRBV19 to TRBJ2-7, with D uncertain. Deletions cut 5 bases from V and 0 bases from J, with 11 bases between. Germline V CDR1 and CDR2: LNHDA, SQIVND (reference sequence). This CDR3 comprises 14 residues. CDR3 bases: TGTGCCAGTAGTGGCAGCCTGAGCTCCTACGAGCAGTACTTC. Protein: CASSGSLSSYEQYF.

This clone was detected a few times. V gene TRBV19 combines with J gene TRBJ2-1, with 9 bases fitting TRBD2. The germline V gene encodes CDR1 LNHDA and CDR2 SQIVND (reference sequence). This CDR3 spans 14 amino acids. Trimming cost V 3 bases and J 4 bases; bases outside gene matches: 1. In DNA form, the CDR3 reads TGTGCCAGTAGTATTCTAGCGGGATACAATGAGCAGTTCTTC. It specifies CASSILAGYNEQFF. Supplemented by reference TRBV19 and TRBJ2-1, the full variable domain reads DGGITQSPKYLFRKEGQNVTLSCEQNLNHDAMYWYRQDPGQGLRLIYYSQIVNDFQKGDIAEGYSVSREKKESFPLTVTSAQKNPTAFYLCASSILAGYNEQFFGPGTRLTVL.

This clone occurred a few times. This chain joins TRBV30 and TRBJ2-5; maybe TRBD1 (7 bases). Germline assignment: CDR1 GTSNPN and CDR2 SVGIG (reference sequence). The CDR3 covers 11 residues. The V end lost 5 bases, the J end lost 5 bases, and 9 bases lay between the germline ends. The CDR3 here is CAWGGGETQYF. Here the CDR3 DNA reads TGTGCCTGGGGAGGGGGCGAGACCCAGTACTTC.

In its sample, this clone was seen a few times. The J gene is TRBJ2-1, the V gene TRBV20-1; D not resolved. The V and J ends lost 5 bases and 5 bases respectively, with 4 bases between them. This CDR3 comprises 10 residues. Germline-derived CDR1 and CDR2 are DFQATT and SNEGSKA (reference sequence). The CDR3: CSALDNEQFF. CDR3 DNA: TGCAGTGCTCTAGACAATGAGCAGTTCTTC.

The chain employs TRBV27 and TRBJ2-6; D is perhaps TRBD1 (7 bases). The CDR3 runs 21 residues. With 3 bases removed from V and 0 bases from J, the gap between germline ends came to 24 bases. CDR1 is MNHEY, CDR2 SMNVEV, per germline (reference sequence). CDR3 DNA: TGTGCCAGCAGTTTGGGGGTACCCCGCGGGACAGTCAGCTCTGGGGCCAACGTCCTGACTTTC. This encodes CASSLGVPRGTVSSGANVLTF.

This chain uses TRBV5-5 with TRBJ2-1; tentative D call: TRBD1 (6 bases). V shed 2 bases and J shed 0 bases, with 12 bases lying between them. The CDR3 contains 16 residues. Germline V gene sequence: CDR1 SGHKS, CDR2 YYEKEE (reference sequence). The CDR3 nucleotides read TGTGCCAGCAGCTTACTACTGGGGGCCTCCTACAATGAGCAGTTCTTC. Amino acid sequence: CASSLLLGASYNEQFF.

This chain joins TRBV5-1 and TRBJ2-6, with D tentatively TRBD1 (6 bases). V lost 1 base to trimming and J lost 0 bases, with 14 bases between them. CDR1 and CDR2 (germline): SGHRS, YFSETQ. The CDR3 length is 18 residues. CDR3 DNA: TGCGCCAGCAGCTTGCTGACAGGACAAACCTCTGGGGCCAACGTCCTGACTTTC. This sequence encodes CASSLLTGQTSGANVLTF.

The chain employs TRBV7-6 and TRBJ2-7, with 10 nucleotides matching TRBD1. Trimming cost V 0 bases and J 3 bases; bases outside gene matches: 2. The germline CDR1 and CDR2 sequences are SGHVS and FNYEAQ. CDR3 size: 15 residues. The CDR3, as DNA: TGTGCCAGCAGCTTAGCGGACAGGGGGGACTACGAGCAGTACTTC. It is translated as CASSLADRGDYEQYF.

This clone showed up just once. The J gene is TRBJ1-3, the V gene TRBV11-2; 9 bases agree with TRBD1. J was trimmed by 2 bases and V by 2 bases; bases with no gene match: 13. The CDR3 loop spans 19 amino acids. Germline V gene lookup returns CDR1 SGHAT and CDR2 FQNNGV. CDR3 loop: CASSLTPGTGREPGNTIYF. The DNA of the CDR3 is TGTGCCAGCAGCTTAACCCCAGGGACAGGGAGGGAACCTGGAAACACCATATATTTT.

In this sample, this clone turned up a few times. The J gene is TRBJ2-3, the V gene TRBV10-3, with TRBD1 matching 10 bases. The CDR3 loop spans 13 amino acids. The V segment lost 10 bases and the J segment 6 bases; nucleotides outside the gene matches: 7. From germline, CDR1 is ENHRY and CDR2 SYGVKD. CDR3 sequence: CATSDRGADTQYF. The DNA for the CDR3 is TGTGCCACCTCGGACAGGGGGGCGGATACGCAGTATTTT.

This clone came up once. The CDR3 here is CASSSEDSYYNEQFF. The CDR3 DNA follows: TGTGCCAGCAGTTCCGAGGACAGCTACTACAATGAGCAGTTCTTC. J is TRBJ2-1 and V is TRBV28, with a weak D call TRBD1 (6 bases). With 4 bases removed from V and 3 bases from J, the gap between germline ends came to 13 bases. The length of the CDR3 is 15 residues. Germline assignment: CDR1 MDHEN and CDR2 SYDVKM.

The chain combines TRBV7-8 with TRBJ2-3; TRBD2 matches 14 bases. This CDR3 is built from 17 residues. Germline-derived CDR1 and CDR2 are SGHVS and FQNEAQ. The V segment lost 1 base and the J segment 4 bases; nucleotides outside the gene matches: 4. CDR3 sequence: CASSLDGTSGSADTQYF. The DNA for the CDR3 is TGTGCCAGCAGCTTAGACGGGACTAGCGGGAGTGCAGATACGCAGTATTTT.

The chain couples TRBV9 to TRBJ1-3; D remains unclear. Germline CDR1 is SGDLS and CDR2 is YYNGEE. V was clipped by 5 bases and J by 2 bases, with 8 bases between them. The CDR3 consists of 13 residues. In DNA form, the CDR3 reads TGTGCCAGCAGTCCCCGGACTGGAAACACCATATATTTT. The encoded protein is CASSPRTGNTIYF.

This chain joins TRBV5-6 and TRBJ1-5; 7 bases match TRBD1. The CDR3 length is 15 residues. With 4 bases clipped from V and 3 bases from J, the junction kept 7 bases outside the gene matches. Germline values: CDR1 SGHDT, CDR2 YYEEEE. The CDR3 here is CASSGGTALNQPQHF. The CDR3 nucleotides are TGTGCCAGCAGCGGAGGGACAGCCCTCAATCAGCCCCAGCATTTT.

Only one count was recorded for this clone. The gene calls are TRBV30 and TRBJ1-1; 7 bases line up with TRBD1. Germline lookup yields CDR1 GTSNPN and CDR2 SVGIG (reference sequence). The CDR3 is made up of 16 amino acids. With V trimmed by 4 bases and J by 3 bases, 14 bases remained unmatched. CDR3 nucleotide sequence: TGTGCCTGGAAAAAGAGGGACAGCACCTTGGACACTGAAGCTTTCTTT. Amino acids: CAWKKRDSTLDTEAFF.

This chain connects TRBV5-1 to TRBJ1-5; D is possibly TRBD1 (5 bases). Looked up from germline, CDR1 is SGHRS and CDR2 is YFSETQ. CDR3 length: 15 residues. Trimming took off 0 bases at V and 7 bases at J, with 14 bases between the two ends. CDR3 loop: CASSLDGSGFQPQHF. The CDR3 region has the DNA TGCGCCAGCAGCTTGGACGGTTCAGGGTTCCAGCCCCAGCATTTT.

The genes are TRBV2 and TRBJ2-7, with D possibly being TRBD1 or TRBD2 (6 bases each). The CDR3 has 14 amino acids. Germline-derived CDR1 and CDR2 are SNHLY and FYNNEI. The V end was cut by 1 base, the J end by 5 bases, with 12 bases between. The CDR3 region is CASSEERGVDEQYF. For the CDR3, the DNA is TGTGCCAGCAGTGAAGAAAGGGGGGTGGACGAGCAGTACTTC.